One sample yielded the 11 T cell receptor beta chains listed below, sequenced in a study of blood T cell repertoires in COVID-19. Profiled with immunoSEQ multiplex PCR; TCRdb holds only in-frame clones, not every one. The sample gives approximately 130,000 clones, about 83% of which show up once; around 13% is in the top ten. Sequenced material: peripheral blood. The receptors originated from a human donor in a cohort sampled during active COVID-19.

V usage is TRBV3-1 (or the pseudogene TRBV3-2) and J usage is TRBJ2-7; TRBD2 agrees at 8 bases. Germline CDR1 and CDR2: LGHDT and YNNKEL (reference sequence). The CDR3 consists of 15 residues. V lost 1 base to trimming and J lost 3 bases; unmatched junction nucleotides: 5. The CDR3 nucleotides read TGTGCCAGCAGCCAAGGGCTAGCGGGCTACTACGAGCAGTACTTC. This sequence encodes CASSQGLAGYYEQYF.

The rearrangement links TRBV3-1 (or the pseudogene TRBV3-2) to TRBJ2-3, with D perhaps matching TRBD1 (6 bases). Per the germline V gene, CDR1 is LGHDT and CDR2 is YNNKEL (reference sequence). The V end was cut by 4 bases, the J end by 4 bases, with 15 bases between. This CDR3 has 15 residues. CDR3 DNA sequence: TGTGCCAGCAGCCCTGGTGGGGGCCGTGCAGATACGCAGTATTTT. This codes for CASSPGGGRADTQYF.

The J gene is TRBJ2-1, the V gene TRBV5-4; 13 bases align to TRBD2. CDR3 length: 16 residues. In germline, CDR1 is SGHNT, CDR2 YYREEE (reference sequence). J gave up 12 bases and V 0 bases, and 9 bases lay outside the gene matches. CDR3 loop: CASSLALGLAGKSQFF. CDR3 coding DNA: TGTGCCAGCAGCTTGGCCCTGGGACTAGCGGGGAAATCGCAGTTCTTC.

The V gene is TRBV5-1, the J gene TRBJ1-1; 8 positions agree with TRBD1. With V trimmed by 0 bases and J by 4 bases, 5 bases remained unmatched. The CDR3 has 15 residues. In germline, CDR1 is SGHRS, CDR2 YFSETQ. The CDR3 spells CASSLGDRRGTEAFF. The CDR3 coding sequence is TGCGCCAGCAGCTTGGGGGACAGGCGGGGCACTGAAGCTTTCTTT.

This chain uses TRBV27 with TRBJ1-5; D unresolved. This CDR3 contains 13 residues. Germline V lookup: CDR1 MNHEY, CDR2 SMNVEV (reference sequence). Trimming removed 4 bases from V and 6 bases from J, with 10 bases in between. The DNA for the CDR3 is TGTGCCAGCAGTTCGCCCGCGGGTCAGCCCCAGCATTTT. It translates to CASSSPAGQPQHF.

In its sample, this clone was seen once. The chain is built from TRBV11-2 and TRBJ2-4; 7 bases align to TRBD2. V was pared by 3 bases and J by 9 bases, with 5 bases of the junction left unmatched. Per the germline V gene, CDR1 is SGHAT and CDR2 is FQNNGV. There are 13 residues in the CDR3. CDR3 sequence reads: CASSFPGGSIQYF. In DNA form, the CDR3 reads TGTGCCAGCAGCTTCCCCGGGGGGAGCATTCAGTACTTC.

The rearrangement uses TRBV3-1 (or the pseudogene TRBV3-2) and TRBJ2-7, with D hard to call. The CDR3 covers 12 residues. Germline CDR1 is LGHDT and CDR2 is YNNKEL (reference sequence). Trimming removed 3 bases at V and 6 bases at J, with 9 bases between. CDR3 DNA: TGTGCCAGCAGCCACCTGTCCCGCGAGCAGTACTTC. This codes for CASSHLSREQYF.

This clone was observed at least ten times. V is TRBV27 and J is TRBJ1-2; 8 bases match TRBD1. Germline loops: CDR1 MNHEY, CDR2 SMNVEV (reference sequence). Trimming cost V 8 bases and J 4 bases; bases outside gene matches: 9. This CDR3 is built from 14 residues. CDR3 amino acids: CASGPQGALYGYTF. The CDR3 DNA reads TGTGCCAGCGGGCCTCAGGGGGCCCTCTATGGCTACACCTTC.

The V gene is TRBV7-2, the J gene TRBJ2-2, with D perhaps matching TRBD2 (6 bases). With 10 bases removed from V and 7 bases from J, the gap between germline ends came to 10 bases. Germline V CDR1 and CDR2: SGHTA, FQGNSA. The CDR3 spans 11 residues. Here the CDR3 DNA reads TGTGCCATACGGAGGGTCGGGGAGCTGTTTTTT. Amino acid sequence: CAIRRVGELFF.

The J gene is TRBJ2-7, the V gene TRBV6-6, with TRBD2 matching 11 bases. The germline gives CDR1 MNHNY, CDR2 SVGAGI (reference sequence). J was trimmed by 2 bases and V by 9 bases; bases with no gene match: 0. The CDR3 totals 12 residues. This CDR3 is CASSGGAYEQYF. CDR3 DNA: TGTGCCAGTAGCGGGGGGGCCTACGAGCAGTACTTC.

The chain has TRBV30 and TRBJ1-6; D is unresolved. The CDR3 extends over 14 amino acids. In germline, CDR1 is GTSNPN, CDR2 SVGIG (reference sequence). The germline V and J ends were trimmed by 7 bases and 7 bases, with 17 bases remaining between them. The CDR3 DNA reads TGTGCCTCCCACCGCCAGAGGTCGAATTCACCCCTCCACTTT. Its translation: CASHRQRSNSPLHF.